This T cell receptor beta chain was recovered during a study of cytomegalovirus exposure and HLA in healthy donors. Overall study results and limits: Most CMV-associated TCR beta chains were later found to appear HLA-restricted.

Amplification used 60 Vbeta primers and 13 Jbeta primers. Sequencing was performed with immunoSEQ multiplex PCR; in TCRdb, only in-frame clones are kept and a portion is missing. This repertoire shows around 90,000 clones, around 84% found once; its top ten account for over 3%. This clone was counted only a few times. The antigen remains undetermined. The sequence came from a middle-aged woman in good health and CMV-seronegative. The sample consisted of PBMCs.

Here the CDR3 reads CASSKRDRVPEAFF. The CDR3 DNA sequence: TGTGCCAGTAGCAAGCGGGACAGGGTGCCTGAAGCTTTCTTT. The rearrangement links TRBV19 to TRBJ1-1; the match to TRBD1 covers 9 bases. The germline gives CDR1 LNHDA, CDR2 SQIVND (reference sequence). The CDR3 runs 14 residues. V gave up 6 bases and J gave up 6 bases; unmatched junction bases: 8.